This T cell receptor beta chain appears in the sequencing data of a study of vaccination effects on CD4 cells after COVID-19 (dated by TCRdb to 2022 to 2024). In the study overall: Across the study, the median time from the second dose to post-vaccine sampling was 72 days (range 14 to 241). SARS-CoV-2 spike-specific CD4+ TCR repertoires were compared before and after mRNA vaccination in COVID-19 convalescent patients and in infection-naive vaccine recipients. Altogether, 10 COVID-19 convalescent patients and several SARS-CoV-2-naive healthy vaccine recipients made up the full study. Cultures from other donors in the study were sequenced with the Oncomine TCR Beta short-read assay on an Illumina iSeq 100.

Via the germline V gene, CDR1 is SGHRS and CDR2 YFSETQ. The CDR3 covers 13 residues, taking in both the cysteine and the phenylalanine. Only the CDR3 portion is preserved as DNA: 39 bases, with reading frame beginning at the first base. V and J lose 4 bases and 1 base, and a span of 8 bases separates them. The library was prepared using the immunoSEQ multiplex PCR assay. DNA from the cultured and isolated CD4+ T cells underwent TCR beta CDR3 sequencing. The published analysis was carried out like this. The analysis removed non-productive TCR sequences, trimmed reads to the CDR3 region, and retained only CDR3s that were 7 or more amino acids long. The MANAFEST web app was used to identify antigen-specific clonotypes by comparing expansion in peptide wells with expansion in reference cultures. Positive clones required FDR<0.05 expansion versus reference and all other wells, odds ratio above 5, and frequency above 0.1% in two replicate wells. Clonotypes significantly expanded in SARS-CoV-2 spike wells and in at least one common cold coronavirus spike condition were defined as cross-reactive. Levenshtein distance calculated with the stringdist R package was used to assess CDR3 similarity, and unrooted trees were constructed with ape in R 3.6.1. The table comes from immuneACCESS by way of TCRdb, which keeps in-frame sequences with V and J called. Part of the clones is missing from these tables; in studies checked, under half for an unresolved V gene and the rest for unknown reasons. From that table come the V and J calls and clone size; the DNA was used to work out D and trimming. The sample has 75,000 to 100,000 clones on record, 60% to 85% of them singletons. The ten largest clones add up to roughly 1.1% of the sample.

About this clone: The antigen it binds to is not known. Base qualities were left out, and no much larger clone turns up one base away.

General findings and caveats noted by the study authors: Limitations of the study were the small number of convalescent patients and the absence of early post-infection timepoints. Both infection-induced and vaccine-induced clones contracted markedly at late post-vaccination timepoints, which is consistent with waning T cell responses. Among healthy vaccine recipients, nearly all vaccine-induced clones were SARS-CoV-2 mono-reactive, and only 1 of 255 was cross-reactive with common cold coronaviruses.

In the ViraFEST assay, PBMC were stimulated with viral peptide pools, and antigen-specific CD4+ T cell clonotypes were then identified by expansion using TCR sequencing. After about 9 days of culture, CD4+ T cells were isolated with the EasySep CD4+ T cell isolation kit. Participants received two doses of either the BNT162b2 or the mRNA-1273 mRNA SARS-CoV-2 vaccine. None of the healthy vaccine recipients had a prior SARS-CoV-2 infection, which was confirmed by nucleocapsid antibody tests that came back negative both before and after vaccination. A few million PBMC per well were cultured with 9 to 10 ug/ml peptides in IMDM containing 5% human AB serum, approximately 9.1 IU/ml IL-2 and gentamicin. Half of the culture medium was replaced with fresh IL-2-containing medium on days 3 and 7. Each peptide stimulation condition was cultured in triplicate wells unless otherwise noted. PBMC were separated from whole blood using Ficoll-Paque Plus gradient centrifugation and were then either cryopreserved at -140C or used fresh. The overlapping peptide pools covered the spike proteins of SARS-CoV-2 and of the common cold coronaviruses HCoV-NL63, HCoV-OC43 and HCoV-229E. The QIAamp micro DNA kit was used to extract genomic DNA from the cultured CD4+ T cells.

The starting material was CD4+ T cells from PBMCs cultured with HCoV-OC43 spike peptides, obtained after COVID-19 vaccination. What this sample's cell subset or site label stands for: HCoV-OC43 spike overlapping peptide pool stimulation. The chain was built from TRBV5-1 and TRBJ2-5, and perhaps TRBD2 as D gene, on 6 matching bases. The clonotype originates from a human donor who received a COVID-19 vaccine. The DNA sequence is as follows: TGCGCCAGCAGCAGGGGACTCCAAGAGACCCAGTACTTC. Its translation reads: CASSRGLQETQYF.